The T cell receptor (beta chain) under discussion was sequenced for a study of blood T cells in healthy people across ages. V shed 7 bases and J shed 3 bases, with 16 bases lying between them. The CDR3 runs to 14 residues. The germline CDR1 and CDR2 sequences are SGHTA and FQGNSA. Sample-barcoded 5' priming and a J-beta primer mix drove a second PCR of 7 to 11 cycles. MiXCR, applied by TCRdb to the 5' RACE reads, yields one record per CDR3 protein. This table has some 900,000 distinct CDR3 sequences, roughly 52% appearing once. The donors, healthy Caucasians from Russia, were aged 6 to 90. This clonotype was counted between two and nine times.

V usage is TRBV7-2 and J usage is TRBJ2-7; D gene ambiguous. Sequenced material: blood. The clonotype comes from a man younger than 40 in good health. The DNA for the CDR3 is TGTGCCAGCACCCCGATGGGCCTTGGCTACGAGCAGTACTTC. Its translation is CASTPMGLGYEQYF.